This entry describes one TCR beta chain. Those enrolled, adults aged 18 to 89 years, came from fewer than 25 US areas. Assignments of participants to cohorts depended upon their own reported clinical history. The data originate from a study of blood T cell repertoires in COVID-19. In the study overall: The study drew acute and convalescent COVID-19 samples from the United States, Italy and Spain. PBMCs, B-cell-depleted T cells, or T cells provided the cDNA or gDNA that made up the material.

Clones were sequenced by immunoSEQ multiplex PCR, and TCRdb holds only the in-frame ones, with some missing. The sample records around 380,000 clones, more than 75% being singletons. Germline loops: CDR1 SEHNR, CDR2 FQNEAQ (reference sequence). This CDR3 spans 14 amino acids. Trimming shortened V by 0 bases and J by 1 base, and 4 bases separated the two germline ends. The sequence was obtained from a man younger than 45 who had recovered from COVID-19. The sequencing input was PBMCs or T cells enriched from blood (not recorded which). The genes are TRBV7-9 and TRBJ1-3; D remains unclear. The CDR3 region has the DNA TGTGCCAGCAGCTTAGCCAGTTCTGGAAACACCATATATTTT. Translating gives CASSLASSGNTIYF.